The source of this TCR beta chain is a study of shared clonotypes between healthy human individuals. The V end was cut by 3 bases, the J end by 7 bases, with 15 bases between. From germline, CDR1 is KGHSH and CDR2 LQKENI. The CDR3 is 15 residues long. Data came from immunoSEQ multiplex PCR; TCRdb stores just in-frame clones and leaves some out. The data contain 2 million to 2.5 million clones, 93% of them singletons. Points on this clone: The antigen is unknown.

Findings and caveats of the study: Read depth was anticipated to influence clonotype sharing among donors.

Caucasian adults residing in Nashville, Tennessee made up all the donors. This sequence was found in a man younger than 30 in good health. Some clones in this sample may be carry-over from other donors' samples. The chain employs TRBV18 and TRBJ2-2, with D perhaps assigned TRBD1 or TRBD2 (5 bases each). Sequenced: naive CD4+ T cells from PBMCs. The subset was: CD45RA+ positively selected. CDR3 DNA sequence: TGTGCCAGCTCACCCGGGGCCCCCGGGGTCGGGGAGCTGTTTTTT. Its translation: CASSPGAPGVGELFF.